The next 10 T cell receptor beta chains were all read from a single sample in a study of cytomegalovirus exposure and HLA in healthy donors. Primers included in the PCR were 60 Vbeta and 13 Jbeta primers. TCRdb keeps only in-frame clones here, not all; method: immunoSEQ multiplex PCR. The sample includes 220,000 or so clones, approximately 80% of them seen just once. Sequenced material: PBMCs. These receptors all come from a male donor in good health and CMV-seronegative.

V gene TRBV6-5 combines with J gene TRBJ1-5; 7 bases map to TRBD1. The germline V gene has CDR1 MNHEY and CDR2 SVGAGI. The junction had 4 bases not matched to a gene; V was cut back by 6 bases and J by 2 bases. This CDR3 region has 14 residues. The CDR3 region has the DNA TGTGCCAGCAGGCCACAGGGGCGCAATCAGCCCCAGCATTTT. It yields the protein CASRPQGRNQPQHF.

This clone was counted only a few times. The chain is built from TRBV5-6 and TRBJ1-1, with D perhaps TRBD1 (5 bases). Trimming took 4 bases from V and 2 from J, leaving 12 bases between them. The CDR3 contains 14 residues. The germline V gene encodes CDR1 SGHDT and CDR2 YYEEEE. The CDR3: CASSRGPTNTEAFF. CDR3 in DNA: TGTGCCAGCAGCAGGGGTCCAACCAACACTGAAGCTTTCTTT.

The rearrangement joins TRBV30 to TRBJ1-2; no firm D call. The CDR3 consists of 13 residues. The V end lost 0 bases, the J end lost 3 bases, and 8 bases lay between the germline ends. Germline assignment: CDR1 GTSNPN and CDR2 SVGIG (reference sequence). For the CDR3, the DNA is TGTGCCTGGAGTGTAAGACGGGACTATGGCTACACCTTC. Translated, it gives CAWSVRRDYGYTF.

V usage is TRBV10-1 and J usage is TRBJ2-1; 13 bases agree with TRBD2. J lost 0 bases, V lost 5 bases, and 7 bases had no gene match. Germline V CDR1 and CDR2: WNHNN, SYGVQD (reference sequence). This CDR3 spans 18 amino acids. CDR3 protein: CASSMTSGRPGSYNEQFF. The CDR3 nucleotides are TGCGCCAGCAGTATGACTAGCGGGAGGCCGGGCTCCTACAATGAGCAGTTCTTC.

The V call is TRBV29-1, the J call TRBJ2-1; D gene unclear. This CDR3 comprises 12 residues. V lost 4 bases, J lost 8 bases, and 12 bases lay in between. Germline loops: CDR1 SQVTM, CDR2 ANQGSEA. The CDR3 DNA is TGCAGCGTTGGCGACTCACCGGATGAGCAGTTCTTC. This encodes CSVGDSPDEQFF.

This clone has only a few counts. This chain uses TRBV5-6 with TRBJ2-3; 7 bases fit TRBD1. The CDR3 consists of 15 residues. In germline, CDR1 is SGHDT, CDR2 YYEEEE. The V and J ends lost 3 bases and 0 bases, in that order; junction bases with no gene match: 4. The CDR3 nucleotides are TGTGCCAGCAGCTCGTGGACAGGAAGCACAGATACGCAGTATTTT. Amino acids: CASSSWTGSTDTQYF.

The chain employs TRBV6-4 and TRBJ2-3; 10 bases are a match to TRBD2. CDR1 and CDR2 from the germline V gene are MRHNA and SNTAGT. The CDR3 length is 15 residues. With V trimmed by 6 bases and J by 0 bases, 3 bases remained unmatched. CDR3 sequence: CASSSTSGSTDTQYF. CDR3 sequence (DNA): TGTGCCAGCAGCTCGACTAGCGGGAGCACAGATACGCAGTATTTT.

The gene calls are TRBV28 and TRBJ1-4; TRBD1 aligns across 7 bases. V trimming: 9 bases; J trimming: 3 bases; junction bases outside the gene matches: 4. Germline values: CDR1 MDHEN, CDR2 SYDVKM. The CDR3 is made up of 13 amino acids. The CDR3 reads CASHRGANEKLFF. As DNA, the CDR3 is TGTGCCAGTCACAGGGGTGCTAATGAAAAACTGTTTTTT.

This clone was found many times. The chain uses TRBV6-5 and TRBJ2-5, with D perhaps matching TRBD2 (6 bases). CDR1 and CDR2 from the germline V gene are MNHEY and SVGAGI. The CDR3 runs 13 residues. Between the trimmed V and J ends, which lost 4 bases and 5 bases, there was a span of 11 bases. CDR3 sequence reads: CASSFRETETQYF. The CDR3 DNA sequence: TGTGCCAGCAGTTTTCGGGAGACGGAGACCCAGTACTTC.

This chain connects TRBV5-4 to TRBJ2-5, with D perhaps TRBD1 (6 bases). This CDR3 comprises 15 residues. Trimming cost V 0 bases and J 1 base, with 10 bases left between them. Germline assignment: CDR1 SGHNT and CDR2 YYREEE (reference sequence). CDR3: CASSLDGTRQETQYF. The DNA for the CDR3 is TGTGCCAGCAGCTTGGATGGGACACGCCAAGAGACCCAGTACTTC.